This T cell receptor beta chain appears in the sequencing data of a study of blood T cell repertoires in COVID-19. Study in general: Sources were T cells, B-cell-depleted T cells, or PBMCs; the material itself was cDNA or gDNA.

Methods used by the authors: Estimates of nucleated cell counts were drawn from the amplification of reference gene primers. Profiled with immunoSEQ multiplex PCR; TCRdb holds only in-frame clones, not every one. V and J calls and clone size follow that table, whereas D and trimming were derived from the DNA. This table has approximately 360,000 clones, more than 80% appearing once. The CDR3 loop spans 11 amino acids. Germline-derived CDR1 and CDR2 are DFQATT and SNEGSKA (reference sequence). Trimming removed 5 bases from V and 10 bases from J; junction bases left unmatched: 4. The J gene is TRBJ2-1, the V gene TRBV20-1, with 8 nucleotides matching TRBD1. This receptor was taken from a man between 35 and 55 years old with acute or convalescent COVID-19. Sample: peripheral blood. CDR3 residues: CSAYRDREQFF. The DNA for the CDR3 is TGCAGTGCTTATAGGGACAGGGAGCAGTTCTTC.